This T cell receptor (beta chain) was identified in a study of T-cell reconstitution after alpha-beta-depleted transplantation in children. General study results and limits: One year post-transplant, T-cell counts and diversity were largely derived from T cells produced anew. Reported findings indicate that, about two months after transplant, alpha-beta T cells came from several hundred expanded clones, which were derived from non-depleted graft cells. The origin of high day-60 TCRbeta diversity in some patients lay in surviving recipient T cells and thymic progenitors.

Germline CDR1 and CDR2: SGHRS and YFSETQ. The length of the CDR3 is 12 residues. This clonotype was seen only a few times. The antigen is undetermined. An end of the junction differs from the germline gene, which may be a read error. During its preparation, the TCRbeta library received unique molecular identifiers. TCRdb reprocessed the PCR reads via MiXCR and lists one record per CDR3 protein. Of approximately 500,000 distinct CDR3 sequences detected, roughly a tenth appear once; the ten largest clones hold around 2%. The chain links TRBV5-1 to TRBJ2-7; 10 nucleotides agree with TRBD1. The sample consisted of PBMCs, taken before TCRalphabeta/CD19-depleted stem cell transplant. The sequence was obtained from a child aged 2 to 10 with inherited bone marrow failure, due to receive a stem cell transplant. CDR3 coding DNA: TGCGCCAGCAGCTTGGTAGGGGACAGGGGCATCTTC. The encoded protein is CASSLVGDRGIF.